These 18 T cell receptor beta chains share one sample of origin, sequenced in a study of synovial regulatory T cells in juvenile arthritis. Matched peripheral blood accompanied the synovial fluid taken from each patient with active arthritis. The table came from immunoSEQ multiplex PCR; TCRdb's copy has only in-frame clones and leaves some out. Seen in this sample are nearly 2,500 clones; the ten most common clones hold 14%. Sequencing was carried out using Treg cells from the synovium. These receptors were taken from a donor aged 2-30 years with juvenile idiopathic arthritis.

This clone is labeled medium-sized (0.01 to 0.1%) based on frequency. This chain uses TRBV7-2 with TRBJ2-7. Germline CDR1 reads SGHTA; CDR2 reads FQGNSA. CDR3 length equals 11 residues. Only the protein is available. This chain's CDR3 is CASSLITEQYF.

According to its frequency, this clone is medium-sized. The rearrangement links TRBV5-4 to TRBJ2-1; TCRdb names TRBD2, which stays unverified in the absence of DNA. Germline CDR1 and CDR2: SGHNT and YYREEE (reference sequence). CDR3 length: 17 residues. Only the protein is on record. The CDR3 spells CASSFGREGPSYNEQFF.

Frequency places this clone as medium-sized. The genes are TRBV5-1 and TRBJ1-2. Germline V lookup: CDR1 SGHRS, CDR2 YFSETQ. The CDR3 has 13 amino acids. No DNA has been recorded. The CDR3 is CASSLVGVSGYTF.

Frequency places this clone as medium-sized (0.01 to 0.1%). The V call is TRBV4-1, the J call TRBJ2-1; absent DNA, TCRdb's TRBD2 call cannot be checked. The CDR3 is 19 amino acids. DNA is not recorded here. The germline V gene has CDR1 MGHRA and CDR2 YSYEKL. The CDR3 loop is CASSQDRGTSGSSYNEQFF.

This clone is medium-sized by frequency. The J gene is TRBJ1-2, the V gene TRBV10-1. CDR1 WNHNN and CDR2 SYGVQD come from the germline V gene (reference sequence). The CDR3 is made up of 15 amino acids. Only the protein is on record. The CDR3 loop reads CASSYKTRKTYGYTF.

Frequency places this clone as medium-sized (0.01 to 0.1%). The chain has TRBV7-9 and TRBJ1-4. The CDR3 is 16 amino acids. No DNA is listed. Germline assignment: CDR1 SEHNR and CDR2 FQNEAQ (reference sequence). The CDR3 loop reads CASSPSGWVLNEKLFF. The full variable domain, rest sourced from reference TRBV7-9 and TRBJ1-4, is DTGVSQNPRHKITKRGQNVTFRCDPISEHNRLYWYRQTLGQGPEFLTYFQNEAQLEKSRLLSDRFSAERPKGSFSTLEIQRTEQGDSAMYLCASSPSGWVLNEKLFFGSGTQLSVL.

This clone is labeled medium-sized (0.01 to 0.1%) based on frequency. This chain joins TRBV5-1 and TRBJ1-2. The CDR3 is made up of 14 amino acids. The record lacks a DNA sequence. Germline CDR1 is SGHRS and CDR2 is YFSETQ. The chain's CDR3 is CASSFGGTNYGYTF.

This clone shows up as medium-sized by frequency. The rearrangement links TRBV10-1 to TRBJ1-4. The CDR3 runs 13 residues. No nucleotide data were recorded. Germline loops: CDR1 WNHNN, CDR2 SYGVQD (reference sequence). The CDR3: CASSDSGDEKLFF.

This clone ranks as medium-sized in terms of frequency. The chain is built from TRBV30 and TRBJ2-7; TCRdb reports TRBD1, a call that lacks DNA to check it against. The CDR3 sequence is 13 residues long. Only the protein is available. The germline V gene has CDR1 GTSNPN and CDR2 SVGIG (reference sequence). CDR3 residues: CAWRRQGSYEQYF. Looking up the rest from reference TRBV30 and TRBJ2-7 gives the full variable domain: SQTIHQWPATLVQPVGSPLSLECTVEGTSNPNLYWYRQAAGRGLQLLFYSVGIGQISSEVPQNLSASRPQDRQFILSSKKLLLSDSGFYLCAWRRQGSYEQYFGPGTRLTVT.

By frequency, this clone registers medium-sized. The chain links TRBV29-1 to TRBJ1-2. The germline V gene encodes CDR1 SQVTM and CDR2 ANQGSEA. The CDR3 covers 12 residues. The coding DNA is unavailable. CDR3 residues: CSVSTGFYGYTF. Drawing the rest from reference TRBV29-1 and TRBJ1-2, the complete variable domain is SAVISQKPSRDICQRGTSLTIQCQVDSQVTMMFWYRQQPGQSLTLIATANQGSEATYESGFVIDKFPISRPNLTFSTLTVSNMSPEDSSIYLCSVSTGFYGYTFGSGTRLTVV.

This clone is medium-sized by frequency. This chain uses TRBV5-1 with TRBJ2-3; as DNA is missing, the TRBD2 call by TCRdb cannot be tested. This CDR3 has 16 residues. Only the protein sequence is given. Germline V lookup: CDR1 SGHRS, CDR2 YFSETQ. The CDR3: CASSLNAGRLTDTQYF.

This clone is classed as medium-sized by frequency. The chain joins TRBV5-6 to TRBJ2-5; TCRdb proposes TRBD1, but this gene call is untestable without DNA. Germline-derived CDR1 and CDR2 are SGHDT and YYEEEE. CDR3 length: 13 residues. No coding sequence is recorded. CDR3 sequence reads: CASSGTGSKTQYF.

Frequency places this clone as medium-sized (0.01 to 0.1%). The chain is built from TRBV19 and TRBJ2-5; TCRdb outputs TRBD2, but without DNA this stays unchecked. The CDR3 length is 15 residues. DNA is not on record. Germline CDR1 is LNHDA and CDR2 is SQIVND (reference sequence). Here the CDR3 reads CASSQRGTSLETQYF.

This clone is identified as medium-sized (0.01 to 0.1%) from frequency. CDR3 residues: CATSFGGSLSGANVLTF. The chain couples TRBV15 to TRBJ2-6; lacking DNA, the TRBD2 call made by TCRdb goes unchecked. CDR1 is LNHNV, CDR2 YYDKDF, per germline (reference sequence). The CDR3 loop spans 17 amino acids. No DNA sequence was recorded. Looking up the rest from reference TRBV15 and TRBJ2-6 gives the full variable domain: DAMVIQNPRYQVTQFGKPVTLSCSQTLNHNVMYWYQQKSSQAPKLLFHYYDKDFNNEADTPDNFQSRRPNTSFCFLDIRSPGLGDTAMYLCATSFGGSLSGANVLTFGAGSRLTVL.

This clone is labeled medium-sized based on frequency. The V gene is TRBV25-1, the J gene TRBJ2-3; the TCRdb call, TRBD1, lacks DNA for checking. The CDR3 is made up of 14 amino acids. Only the protein is on record. The germline V gene encodes CDR1 MGHDK and CDR2 SYGVNS. The CDR3 here is CASSPWGSTDTQYF.

By frequency, this clone registers medium-sized. The chain is built from TRBV18 and TRBJ2-1; the D call of TRBD2 rests on TCRdb alone, since no DNA is present to check it. Germline V lookup: CDR1 KGHSH, CDR2 LQKENI. CDR3 length equals 17 residues. No DNA is listed. CDR3 loop: CASSQSRYGRAYNEQFF.

This clone shows up as medium-sized by frequency. The chain recombines TRBV7-9 with TRBJ2-2; TCRdb reports TRBD2, a call that lacks DNA to check it against. Germline assignment: CDR1 SEHNR and CDR2 FQNEAQ (reference sequence). The CDR3 totals 18 residues. The DNA is unrecorded. The CDR3 here is CASSFRTSGRQGPGELFF.

Judged by frequency, this clone is medium-sized. The CDR3 sequence is CASSVGETQYF. The chain employs TRBV6-8 and TRBJ2-5; the TCRdb call, TRBD2, lacks DNA for checking. The CDR3 consists of 11 residues. The protein alone is recorded here. The germline gives CDR1 MNHGY, CDR2 SAAAGT.